These 26 T cell receptor beta chains share one sample of origin, sequenced in a study of shared clonotypes between healthy human individuals. Produced via immunoSEQ multiplex PCR; TCRdb's table is partial and in-frame only. This sample carries around 550,000 clones, almost 97% of them seen once, and the ten largest clones take 0.06%. Source material: naive CD4+ T cells sorted from blood. The sample's subset: CD45RA+ positively selected. These receptors originate from a woman in her 30s in good health.

This clone was found once. The rearrangement links TRBV5-1 to TRBJ2-5, with TRBD2 matching over 13 bases. The tail of the sequence fits TRBJ2-7 better, so the J call may be wrong. CDR3 length: 15 amino acids. CDR1 and CDR2 (germline): SGHRS, YFSETQ. CDR3 loop: CASSSWTSGRYEQYF. The CDR3 nucleotides are TGCGCCAGCAGCTCCTGGACTAGCGGGAGATACGAGCAGTACTTC.

V gene TRBV29-1 combines with J gene TRBJ2-1, with unresolved D. The CDR3 sequence is 12 residues long. Germline loops: CDR1 SQVTM, CDR2 ANQGSEA. V lost 4 bases and J 5 bases, leaving 9 bases between the germline ends. CDR3 sequence reads: CSVGTTDNEQFF. The CDR3 DNA is TGCAGCGTTGGAACTACCGACAATGAGCAGTTCTTC.

This chain uses TRBV18 with TRBJ2-7; 9 nucleotides agree with TRBD2. This CDR3 has 16 amino acids. V dropped 3 bases and J dropped 2; count of bases not matched to a gene: 8. Germline CDR1 is KGHSH and CDR2 is LQKENI. CDR3 region: CASSPPAGGSTYEQYF. The CDR3 nucleotides are TGTGCCAGCTCACCCCCCGCGGGGGGGTCGACCTACGAGCAGTACTTC.

This chain uses TRBV6-1 with TRBJ1-1; D ambiguous. Between the trimmed V and J ends, which lost 3 bases and 7 bases, there was a span of 6 bases. Germline CDR1 MNHNS, CDR2 SASEGT. CDR3 length: 11 residues. Written as DNA, the CDR3 is TGTGCCAGCAGTGACCGAGGTGAAGCTTTCTTT. It encodes CASSDRGEAFF.

V gene TRBV6-1 combines with J gene TRBJ2-7; no reliable D call. Between the trimmed V and J ends, which lost 6 bases and 1 base, there was a span of 7 bases. Germline lookup yields CDR1 MNHNS and CDR2 SASEGT. This CDR3 region has 12 residues. The chain's CDR3 is CASRTESYEQYF. DNA of the CDR3: TGTGCCAGCAGAACAGAGTCCTACGAGCAGTACTTC.

The chain employs TRBV5-1 and TRBJ1-1; 9 nucleotides line up with TRBD1. This CDR3 region has 15 residues. Germline loops: CDR1 SGHRS, CDR2 YFSETQ. V dropped 5 bases and J dropped 4; count of bases not matched to a gene: 9. The CDR3 nucleotides are TGCGCCAGCAGTTGGGACAGGGTGGGCGCCACTGAAGCTTTCTTT. Its protein is CASSWDRVGATEAFF.

This clone was seen only once. The chain carries TRBV5-8 and TRBJ1-1; D perhaps matches TRBD1 (5 bases). Germline CDR1 is SGHTS and CDR2 is YDEGEE. V was cut by 1 base and J by 5 bases, with 15 bases left in between. This CDR3 comprises 15 residues. The CDR3 coding sequence is TGTGCCAGCAGCTTGTGGTCAGGGAGCCATACTGAAGCTTTCTTT. It encodes CASSLWSGSHTEAFF.

The chain employs TRBV7-9 and TRBJ2-5, with 8 positions matching TRBD2. Germline V gene sequence: CDR1 SEHNR, CDR2 FQNEAQ (reference sequence). Trimming at V came to 5 bases and at J to 5 bases, leaving 4 bases not matched to a gene. The CDR3 is 13 amino acids. Here the CDR3 DNA reads TGTGCCAGCAGCGGAGGCGGGGGGGAGACCCAGTACTTC. This gives the protein CASSGGGGETQYF.

This clone is a singleton in its sample. V usage is TRBV18 and J usage is TRBJ2-1; D is ambiguous. Trimming took off 2 bases at V and 2 bases at J, with 13 bases between the two ends. Germline lookup yields CDR1 KGHSH and CDR2 LQKENI. CDR3 length: 16 residues. The CDR3 DNA reads as TGTGCCAGCTCACCAAGTCTAGTTTTGGCCTACAATGAGCAGTTCTTC. It specifies CASSPSLVLAYNEQFF.

The J gene is TRBJ2-1, the V gene TRBV2; 9 bases are a match to TRBD1. The CDR3 is 15 residues long. CDR1 is SNHLY and CDR2 is FYNNEI in the germline V gene. V shed 4 bases and J 4 bases; nucleotides not matched to a gene: 5. CDR3 sequence (DNA): TGTGCCAGCAGTGGAAGGGGACAGGGATACAATGAGCAGTTCTTC. This gives the protein CASSGRGQGYNEQFF.

The chain recombines TRBV4-1 with TRBJ2-7; D may be TRBD1 (6 bases). CDR1 MGHRA and CDR2 YSYEKL come from the germline V gene. Trimming removed 2 bases from V and 2 bases from J, with 13 bases in between. The CDR3 loop spans 15 amino acids. Here the CDR3 reads CASSQPWTATYEQYF. The CDR3, as DNA: TGCGCCAGCAGCCAACCTTGGACAGCTACCTACGAGCAGTACTTC.

The CDR3, as DNA: TGTGCCAGCAGCGTAGGGGGCGGGATGGGCACCGGGGAGCTGTTTTTT. It is translated as CASSVGGGMGTGELFF. V and J are TRBV9 and TRBJ2-2, with a possible D match to TRBD2 (6 bases). The germline CDR1 and CDR2 sequences are SGDLS and YYNGEE. The CDR3 length is 16 residues. Trimming left V 0 bases short and J 4 bases short, with 13 bases between.

The chain couples TRBV29-1 to TRBJ2-7, with no clear D. Trimming cost V 4 bases and J 5 bases, with 12 bases left between them. Looked up from germline, CDR1 is SQVTM and CDR2 is ANQGSEA. The CDR3 is 12 amino acids. The CDR3 bases are TGCAGCGTTGGGGGTCCCGCCGACGAGCAGTACTTC. This codes for CSVGGPADEQYF.

This chain uses TRBV12-2 with TRBJ1-5; TRBD1, the table's D call, was not compared with the DNA. TRBV12-2 is termed a pseudogene. The CDR3 extends over 19 amino acids. This CDR3 reads CASRLDPGQVYYSNQPQHF. The CDR3 region has the DNA TGTGCAAGTCGATTAGACCCCGGACAGGTCTATTATAGCAATCAGCCCCAGCATTTT.

The V call is TRBV5-1, the J call TRBJ2-1, with D tentatively TRBD1 (7 bases). From germline, CDR1 is SGHRS and CDR2 YFSETQ. The CDR3 spans 16 residues. The V and J ends lost 4 bases and 7 bases respectively, with 21 bases between them. The CDR3 DNA follows: TGCGCCAGCAGCGTCCCGGCACAGGGGAGGAAGAATGAGCAGTTCTTC. Protein: CASSVPAQGRKNEQFF.

The chain combines TRBV19 with TRBJ2-5; D call uncertain. The assigned J gene may be wrong: the sequence end matches TRBJ2-7 better. Germline loops: CDR1 LNHDA, CDR2 SQIVND (reference sequence). There are 15 residues in the CDR3. CDR3: CASSIQSPDVDEQYF. Here the CDR3 DNA reads TGTGCCAGTAGTATACAGAGTCCAGACGTTGACGAGCAGTACTTC.

V is TRBV4-1 and J is TRBJ2-3, with 7 bases matching TRBD1. This CDR3 is 12 amino acids long. Germline V CDR1 and CDR2: MGHRA, YSYEKL. V shed 6 bases and J 14 bases; nucleotides not matched to a gene: 11. The chain's CDR3 is CASSYDRAKAYF. The CDR3 DNA follows: TGCGCCAGCAGTTACGACAGGGCTAAGGCGTATTTT.

The chain links TRBV5-6 to TRBJ1-2; 10 nucleotides agree with TRBD1. This CDR3 region has 15 residues. With 1 base clipped from V and 6 bases from J, the junction kept 6 bases outside the gene matches. In germline, CDR1 is SGHDT, CDR2 YYEEEE. In DNA form, the CDR3 reads TGTGCCAGCAGCTTGCACGGTGGACAGGGGGATGGCTACACCTTC. Amino acids: CASSLHGGQGDGYTF.

This chain links TRBV5-8 with TRBJ2-7; 11 bases are a match to TRBD2. J gave up 6 bases and V 0 bases, and 11 bases lay outside the gene matches. Looked up from germline, CDR1 is SGHTS and CDR2 is YDEGEE. This CDR3 comprises 17 residues. The CDR3: CASSLVRHSGRAGEQYF. The CDR3 DNA is TGTGCCAGCAGCTTGGTTCGTCATAGCGGGAGGGCTGGCGAGCAGTACTTC.

This chain connects TRBV5-4 to TRBJ2-6; 14 bases align to TRBD2. The junction had 8 bases not matched to a gene; V was cut back by 4 bases and J by 2 bases. The CDR3 runs to 19 residues. CDR1 is SGHNT and CDR2 is YYREEE in the germline V gene (reference sequence). CDR3 DNA: TGTGCCAGCAGCCATCAGGGACTAGCGGGAGATACTGGGGCCAACGTCCTGACTTTC. This encodes CASSHQGLAGDTGANVLTF. The whole variable domain, filled in from reference TRBV5-4 and TRBJ2-6, reads ETGVTQSPTHLIKTRGQQVTLRCSSQSGHNTVSWYQQALGQGPQFIFQYYREEENGRGNFPPRFSGLQFPNYSSELNVNALELDDSALYLCASSHQGLAGDTGANVLTFGAGSRLTVL.

The chain is built from TRBV5-1 and TRBJ1-3; D is uncertain. This CDR3 region has 15 residues. V lost 4 bases and J lost 7, with 18 bases in between. Germline V gene data show CDR1 as SGHRS and CDR2 as YFSETQ. CDR3 bases: TGCGCCAGCAGCGAGGGCCCGACGGAGCTGAACACCATATATTTT. It is translated as CASSEGPTELNTIYF.

DNA of the CDR3: TGTGCCAGCAGCCAAACCGGGACAGCTAACACTGAAGCTTTCTTT. Translation gives CASSQTGTANTEAFF. The chain employs TRBV7-2 and TRBJ1-1, with TRBD1 matching over 7 bases. Trimming took 5 bases from V and 2 from J; bases not matched to a gene: 8. The CDR3 totals 15 residues. The germline V gene has CDR1 SGHTA and CDR2 FQGNSA. Variable domain in full (rest from reference TRBV7-2 and TRBJ1-1): GAGVSQSPSNKVTEKGKDVELRCDPISGHTALYWYRQSLGQGLEFLIYFQGNSAPDKSGLPSDRFSAERTGGSVSTLTIQRTQQEDSAVYLCASSQTGTANTEAFFGQGTRLTVV.

This chain connects TRBV4-2 to TRBJ2-1; 11 nucleotides line up with TRBD2. J gave up 10 bases and V 0 bases, and 20 bases lay outside the gene matches. Germline CDR1 is LGHNA and CDR2 is YNFKEQ. CDR3 length: 20 residues. Written as DNA, the CDR3 is TGTGCCAGCAGCCAAGAACGCGGCGGGGTACTAGCGGGAGTATCTGAGGAGCAGTTCTTC. As protein: CASSQERGGVLAGVSEEQFF.

The chain carries TRBV7-9 and TRBJ2-1; TRBD2 matches at 7 bases. The CDR3 is 14 residues long. Germline V lookup: CDR1 SEHNR, CDR2 FQNEAQ (reference sequence). Losses at the gene ends were 11 bases for V and 8 bases for J; bases not matched to a gene: 15. The CDR3 loop reads CARTAGAGEYEQFF. CDR3 nucleotides: TGTGCCCGAACGGCGGGAGCGGGCGAATATGAGCAGTTCTTC.

This chain links TRBV6-5 with TRBJ1-1; no reliable D call. The CDR3 consists of 15 residues. The germline V gene encodes CDR1 MNHEY and CDR2 SVGAGI. Trimming pared 0 bases from V and 7 bases from J, leaving 15 bases between. The CDR3 is CASSYSKSWNIEAFF. For the CDR3, the DNA is TGTGCCAGCAGTTACTCGAAATCGTGGAATATTGAAGCTTTCTTT.

This clone came up once. The identical CDR3 is also encoded by other nucleotide sequences in the sample. V is TRBV18 and J is TRBJ1-1; D ambiguous. V was clipped by 5 bases and J by 1 base, with 8 bases between them. Germline-derived CDR1 and CDR2 are KGHSH and LQKENI. The CDR3 covers 13 residues. CDR3 in amino acids: CASSSGQNTEAFF. Written as DNA, the CDR3 is TGTGCCAGCTCATCCGGCCAGAACACTGAAGCTTTCTTT.